The clone carrying this T cell receptor (beta chain) was seen once. Its specificity is not known. A read error may account for a junction end that differs from germline. The germline CDR1 and CDR2 sequences are SGHTA and FQGNSA. The CDR3 spans 16 residues. This record comes from a study of T cell repertoires in cytomegalovirus infection. TCRdb re-called the reads through MiXCR, storing one row per CDR3 protein. The repertoire holds hundreds of thousands of distinct CDR3 sequences, with 32% as singletons. The chain is built from TRBV7-2 and TRBJ2-3, with 7 bases lining up with TRBD2. The receptor was isolated from a human donor in good health (CMV status not recorded). Some clones in this sample may be carry-over from other donors' samples. This specimen consisted of cultured CD8+ T cells from PBMCs, obtained from culture after CMV antigen stimulation. This CDR3 reads CASSPGMRGSTDTKYF. CDR3 bases: TGTGCCAGCAGCCCAGGCATGCGGGGGAGCACAGATACGAAGTATTTT.